The 24 T cell receptor beta chains in this list originate from one sample, sequenced in a study of blood T cell repertoires in COVID-19. Method: immunoSEQ multiplex PCR; TCRdb's copy keeps in-frame clones and lacks some. The sample shows some 400,000 clones, about 90% of them seen only once. Specimen: peripheral blood. The receptors here all came from a woman in her thirties with COVID-19, enrolled during active disease.

The V and J genes are TRBV24-1 and TRBJ1-2; 8 positions agree with TRBD1. Germline V CDR1 and CDR2: KGHDR, SFDVKD. Germline trimming cut 5 bases from V and 4 bases from J; bases unmatched to any gene: 17. This CDR3 has 18 residues. The CDR3 coding sequence is TGTGCCACCAGTGCTTCCTCCGGGACAGGTGATTCGTTCTATGGCTACACCTTC. Amino acid sequence: CATSASSGTGDSFYGYTF.

The chain carries TRBV19 and TRBJ2-1; the D gene is possibly TRBD1 (5 bases). Germline values: CDR1 LNHDA, CDR2 SQIVND (reference sequence). This CDR3 is 9 amino acids long. V was clipped by 11 bases and J by 8 bases, with 7 bases between them. The DNA of the CDR3 is TGTGCCTCAGGGTATGAGCAGTTCTTC. Protein product: CASGYEQFF.

The chain uses TRBV5-1 and TRBJ1-2, with a tentative D call TRBD1 (6 bases). V dropped 0 bases and J dropped 4 bases, with 16 bases sitting between them. The CDR3 contains 16 residues. Looked up from germline, CDR1 is SGHRS and CDR2 is YFSETQ. The CDR3 DNA is TGCGCCAGCAGCTTGGCCGGGGGGGCCATACTCTATGGCTACACCTTC. As protein: CASSLAGGAILYGYTF.

This chain connects TRBV9 to TRBJ1-5; D perhaps matches TRBD1 (6 bases). Trimming pared 7 bases from V and 4 bases from J, leaving 12 bases between. Per the germline V gene, CDR1 is SGDLS and CDR2 is YYNGEE. This CDR3 comprises 13 residues. CDR3: CASATGLNQPQHF. The DNA of the CDR3 is TGTGCCAGCGCTACAGGGCTAAATCAGCCCCAGCATTTT.

This clone showed up just once. The chain couples TRBV7-2 to TRBJ2-7; weak D call: TRBD1 (8 bases). This CDR3 spans 14 amino acids. V was shortened by 8 bases and J by 6 bases, with 20 bases between the two germline ends. CDR1 is SGHTA and CDR2 is FQGNSA in the germline V gene. In DNA, the CDR3 is TGTGCCAGCTCGAGGACAGGGAGGGTAATCGAGCAGTACTTC. Translation: CASSRTGRVIEQYF.

This sequence joins TRBV27 and TRBJ2-7; 13 bases match TRBD2. The ends lost 0 bases at V and 4 bases at J; junction bases unmatched: 6. Germline CDR1 reads MNHEY; CDR2 reads SMNVEV (reference sequence). The CDR3 consists of 17 residues. Here the CDR3 DNA reads TGTGCCAGCAGTTTATCCGGACTAGCGGGAGATTGGTACGAGCAGTACTTC. Its protein product is CASSLSGLAGDWYEQYF.

V and J are TRBV28 and TRBJ1-6; the match to TRBD1 covers 8 bases. V trimming: 7 bases; J trimming: 6 bases; junction bases outside the gene matches: 8. From germline, CDR1 is MDHEN and CDR2 SYDVKM. This CDR3 spans 15 amino acids. CDR3: CASIPTGALNSPLHF. As DNA, the CDR3 is TGTGCCAGCATCCCGACAGGGGCTCTTAATTCACCCCTCCACTTT.

The J gene is TRBJ1-2, the V gene TRBV12-3 or TRBV12-4, with 7 bases identical to TRBD1. The CDR3 contains 13 residues. Unmatched junction bases numbered 4, after V lost 3 bases and J lost 6 bases. The CDR3 region is CASSLGQFDGYTF. CDR3 DNA: TGTGCCAGCAGTTTGGGACAGTTTGATGGCTACACCTTC.

This rearrangement joins TRBV27 to TRBJ2-7, with TRBD2 as a possible D gene (6 bases). The V end lost 4 bases, the J end lost 5 bases, and 12 bases lay between the germline ends. Germline assignment: CDR1 MNHEY and CDR2 SMNVEV (reference sequence). The CDR3 is made up of 13 amino acids. The CDR3 loop is CASSWRATDEQYF. The DNA for the CDR3 is TGTGCCAGCAGTTGGAGGGCGACTGACGAGCAGTACTTC.

The chain is built from TRBV9 and TRBJ2-3; 8 bases map to TRBD1. With 1 base clipped from V and 3 bases from J, the junction kept 4 bases outside the gene matches. The CDR3 is 15 amino acids. Per the germline V gene, CDR1 is SGDLS and CDR2 is YYNGEE. CDR3 sequence: CASSVRDRSTDTQYF. The CDR3 DNA sequence: TGTGCCAGCAGCGTAAGGGACAGGTCTACAGATACGCAGTATTTT.

V usage is TRBV18 and J usage is TRBJ1-1; D uncertain. V lost 0 bases and J lost 4, with 12 bases in between. The CDR3 is 15 amino acids. Germline values: CDR1 KGHSH, CDR2 LQKENI. The CDR3 DNA follows: TGTGCCAGCTCACCACCGAACGGGTTCGGCACTGAAGCTTTCTTT. Translation: CASSPPNGFGTEAFF. Using reference TRBV18 and TRBJ1-1 for the parts outside the CDR3, the full variable domain is NAGVMQNPRHLVRRRGQEARLRCSPMKGHSHVYWYRQLPEEGLKFMVYLQKENIIDESGMPKERFSAEFPKEGPSILRIQQVVRGDSAAYFCASSPPNGFGTEAFFGQGTRLTVV.

Turning to this clone: A single base separates this from a much larger clone, so it may be a read error. This chain uses TRBV6-4 with TRBJ2-1; 11 positions agree with TRBD2. The trim removed 6 bases at V and 4 bases at J, leaving 5 bases unmatched. The V gene's germline CDR1 is MRHNA and CDR2 SNTAGT. The CDR3 consists of 15 residues. CDR3 DNA: TGTGCCAGCAGCGAGACTAGCGGGATTTACAATGAGCAGTTCTTC. It is translated as CASSETSGIYNEQFF.

The chain is built from TRBV3-1 (or the pseudogene TRBV3-2) and TRBJ2-5; tentatively, D is TRBD2 (6 bases). V gave up 7 bases and J gave up 2 bases, with 20 bases separating them. The length of the CDR3 is 16 residues. The germline gives CDR1 LGHDT, CDR2 YNNKEL (reference sequence). The CDR3, as DNA: TGTGCCAGCACAAACAGGAGACTAGGGGAACAAGAGACCCAGTACTTC. Residues: CASTNRRLGEQETQYF.

The rearrangement joins TRBV6-5 to TRBJ1-2; 8 positions match TRBD1. Trimming took 11 bases from V and 8 from J; bases not matched to a gene: 7. The CDR3 contains 11 residues. Looked up from germline, CDR1 is MNHEY and CDR2 is SVGAGI. The CDR3 DNA is TGTGCCTCCGGACAGGGTGTCGGCTACACCTTC. Protein sequence: CASGQGVGYTF.

This chain joins TRBV10-1 and TRBJ2-5; 9 bases agree with TRBD1. The CDR3 runs to 15 residues. Trimming at V came to 6 bases and at J to 4 bases, leaving 9 bases not matched to a gene. The germline gives CDR1 WNHNN, CDR2 SYGVQD (reference sequence). CDR3 in DNA: TGCGCCAGCAGCTCACGGACAGGGGACGGAGAGACCCAGTACTTC. It yields the protein CASSSRTGDGETQYF.

The sample holds one count of this clone. The genes are TRBV7-2 and TRBJ1-2; tentatively, D is TRBD1 (6 bases). The CDR3 contains 14 residues. With 6 bases removed from V and 4 bases from J, the gap between germline ends came to 15 bases. Germline V gene data show CDR1 as SGHTA and CDR2 as FQGNSA. The DNA of the CDR3 is TGTGCCAGCAGTTTAAACAGGGACATCTATGGCTACACCTTC. This codes for CASSLNRDIYGYTF.

This clone has only a few counts. The rearrangement joins TRBV18 to TRBJ2-1; 11 nucleotides match TRBD2. Unmatched junction bases numbered 5, after V lost 0 bases and J lost 7 bases. This CDR3 comprises 16 residues. Looked up from germline, CDR1 is KGHSH and CDR2 is LQKENI. The CDR3 nucleotides read TGTGCCAGCTCACCACCGATCGCTAGCGGGAGGAATGAGCAGTTCTTC. This gives the protein CASSPPIASGRNEQFF.

V gene TRBV15 combines with J gene TRBJ2-1; 9 positions match TRBD2. This CDR3 has 16 residues. V shed 0 bases and J 7 bases; nucleotides not matched to a gene: 7. Germline CDR1 LNHNV, CDR2 YYDKDF (reference sequence). The CDR3: CATSRDRVAGVNEQFF. In DNA, the CDR3 is TGTGCCACCAGCAGAGATAGGGTAGCGGGAGTTAATGAGCAGTTCTTC.

A note on this clone: Germline is not matched at one junction end, which may reflect a read error. This chain joins TRBV7-9 and TRBJ2-1; 11 bases agree with TRBD2. This CDR3 has 13 amino acids. Germline V CDR1 and CDR2: SEHNR, FQNEAQ (reference sequence). This CDR3 is CASNLAGGLEQFF. The CDR3 DNA follows: TGTGCCAGCAACTTAGCGGGGGGGTTGGAGCAGTTCTTC.

The chain joins TRBV24-1 to TRBJ1-4; 8 nucleotides align to TRBD1. The ends lost 4 bases at V and 10 bases at J; junction bases unmatched: 4. Germline-derived CDR1 and CDR2 are KGHDR and SFDVKD. The CDR3 consists of 13 residues. CDR3 bases: TGTGCCACCAGTGAAGGACAGGGCCGAAAACTGTTTTTT. Its protein is CATSEGQGRKLFF.

The chain links TRBV5-1 to TRBJ2-6; 8 bases agree with TRBD1. CDR3 length equals 17 residues. Germline assignment: CDR1 SGHRS and CDR2 YFSETQ. Germline trimming cut 4 bases from V and 4 bases from J; bases unmatched to any gene: 10. The CDR3 coding sequence is TGCGCCAGCAGCCCGGACAGGGTTCGTATGGGGGCCAACGTCCTGACTTTC. Encoded protein: CASSPDRVRMGANVLTF.

The CDR3 DNA sequence: TGTGCCAGCAGGTCCCAGGGGCGTATTGAAAACATTCAGTACTTC. Translation: CASRSQGRIENIQYF. The gene calls are TRBV2 and TRBJ2-4, with a weak D call TRBD1 (6 bases). The CDR3 has 15 amino acids. V was shortened by 6 bases and J by 5 bases, with 17 bases between the two germline ends. Germline V CDR1 and CDR2: SNHLY, FYNNEI.

This chain links TRBV9 with TRBJ1-1, with D possibly matching TRBD1 (5 bases). The CDR3 sequence is 17 residues long. V was cut by 1 base and J by 4 bases, with 20 bases left in between. Germline V gene data show CDR1 as SGDLS and CDR2 as YYNGEE. CDR3 protein: CASSVSRSVGRGTEAFF. Written as DNA, the CDR3 is TGTGCCAGCAGCGTATCTAGGTCGGTGGGTAGGGGCACTGAAGCTTTCTTT.

The sample holds a few counts of this clone. The chain couples TRBV11-2 to TRBJ2-7, with 10 bases identical to TRBD2. V lost 6 bases to trimming and J lost 5 bases; unmatched junction nucleotides: 1. The CDR3 length is 12 residues. Germline CDR1 is SGHAT and CDR2 is FQNNGV. In nucleotides, the CDR3 is TGTGCCAGCAGGCTAGCGGGAGACGAGCAGTACTTC. As protein: CASRLAGDEQYF.